Each of the 31 T cell receptor beta chains below was sequenced from the same sample in a study of T cell responses to AZD1222 COVID-19 vaccine. Method: immunoSEQ multiplex PCR; TCRdb's copy keeps in-frame clones and lacks some. Here the sample spans 160,000 or so clones, 85% to 90% being singletons. The sequencing used peripheral blood, collected on day 0 of AZD1222 vaccination. These receptors all stem from an adult in good health.

With regard to this clone: The sample carries other DNA sequences with the same CDR3. The rearrangement links TRBV18 to TRBJ1-1; the D gene is possibly TRBD1 (5 bases). CDR1 and CDR2 from the germline V gene are KGHSH and LQKENI. Between the trimmed V and J ends, which lost 3 bases and 3 bases, there was a span of 8 bases. The CDR3 covers 13 residues. Here the CDR3 reads CASSPQGDTEAFF. The CDR3 region has the DNA TGTGCCAGCTCACCGCAGGGAGACACTGAAGCTTTCTTT. The full variable domain, rest sourced from reference TRBV18 and TRBJ1-1, is NAGVMQNPRHLVRRRGQEARLRCSPMKGHSHVYWYRQLPEEGLKFMVYLQKENIIDESGMPKERFSAEFPKEGPSILRIQQVVRGDSAAYFCASSPQGDTEAFFGQGTRLTVV.

This sequence joins TRBV7-8 and TRBJ2-4; D might be TRBD1 (5 bases). From germline, CDR1 is SGHVS and CDR2 FQNEAQ. V was clipped by 4 bases and J by 1 base, with 8 bases between them. The CDR3 runs 14 residues. CDR3 nucleotides: TGTGCCAGCAGCTCCGGACATGCCAAAAACATTCAGTACTTC. Protein product: CASSSGHAKNIQYF.

The rearrangement links TRBV11-1 to TRBJ2-5, with TRBD2 identical over 8 bases. V was clipped by 4 bases and J by 1 base; unmatched bases: 8. Germline V CDR1 and CDR2: SGHAT, FQDESV (reference sequence). This CDR3 is 16 amino acids long. The CDR3: CASSSHEREPQETQYF. Written as DNA, the CDR3 is TGTGCCAGCAGCTCACACGAGCGGGAGCCCCAAGAGACCCAGTACTTC.

About this clone itself: Other DNA sequences in this sample translate to the same CDR3. The V gene is TRBV24-1, the J gene TRBJ1-2, with unresolved D. V was shortened by 3 bases and J by 4 bases, with 5 bases between the two germline ends. CDR3 length: 12 residues. Germline V gives CDR1 KGHDR, CDR2 SFDVKD. CDR3 region: CATSDGGYGYTF. DNA for the CDR3: TGTGCCACCAGTGATGGCGGCTATGGCTACACCTTC.

V is TRBV4-3 and J is TRBJ1-3, with unresolved D. The length of the CDR3 is 16 residues. Between the trimmed V and J ends, which lost 0 bases and 0 bases, there was a span of 9 bases. Germline V lookup: CDR1 LGHNA, CDR2 YSLEER. The chain's CDR3 is CASSQDLPDSGNTIYF. As DNA, the CDR3 is TGCGCCAGCAGCCAAGATTTGCCCGACTCTGGAAACACCATATATTTT.

J is TRBJ2-3 and V is TRBV4-2; 7 nucleotides line up with TRBD2. This CDR3 has 13 amino acids. Germline V CDR1 and CDR2: LGHNA, YNFKEQ. The trim removed 7 bases at V and 2 bases at J, leaving 3 bases unmatched. The CDR3 region has the DNA TGTGCCAGCAAAGGACTAGACACAGATACGCAGTATTTT. It codes for CASKGLDTDTQYF.

The table lists this clone with a count of one. The rearrangement uses TRBV6-5 and TRBJ1-6, with D perhaps TRBD1 (6 bases). V lost 8 bases to trimming and J lost 5 bases, with 10 bases between them. The CDR3 has 13 residues. Germline assignment: CDR1 MNHEY and CDR2 SVGAGI. CDR3 residues: CASGRGNNSPLHF. In DNA, the CDR3 is TGTGCCAGCGGGAGGGGGAATAATTCACCCCTCCACTTT.

This clone was seen just once. The chain combines TRBV27 with TRBJ1-2; tentative D call: TRBD1 (5 bases). V was clipped by 5 bases and J by 3 bases, with 10 bases between them. The CDR3 totals 13 residues. Germline loops: CDR1 MNHEY, CDR2 SMNVEV (reference sequence). CDR3 bases: TGTGCCAGCAGTCACGGGACGGACTATGGCTACACCTTC. Its protein product is CASSHGTDYGYTF.

This clone occurred a few times. This chain uses TRBV18 with TRBJ2-7; 7 bases fit TRBD1. Per germline, CDR1 KGHSH and CDR2 LQKENI. With V trimmed by 6 bases and J by 2 bases, 10 bases remained unmatched. This CDR3 spans 15 amino acids. This CDR3 reads CASSFSGTEAYEQYF. The CDR3 DNA reads TGTGCCAGCTCGTTCTCCGGGACAGAAGCCTACGAGCAGTACTTC.

V is TRBV9 and J is TRBJ1-2, with 7 bases that match TRBD1. Trimming at V came to 4 bases and at J to 4 bases, leaving 4 bases not matched to a gene. The germline V gene has CDR1 SGDLS and CDR2 YYNGEE. There are 13 residues in the CDR3. The CDR3 protein is CASSIQGSYGYTF. The CDR3 DNA sequence: TGTGCCAGCAGCATACAGGGGAGCTATGGCTACACCTTC. Using reference TRBV9 and TRBJ1-2 for the parts outside the CDR3, the full variable domain is DSGVTQTPKHLITATGQRVTLRCSPRSGDLSVYWYQQSLDQGLQFLIQYYNGEERAKGNILERFSAQQFPDLHSELNLSSLELGDSALYFCASSIQGSYGYTFGSGTRLTVV.

The chain carries TRBV5-8 and TRBJ1-1; D unresolved. Germline-derived CDR1 and CDR2 are SGHTS and YDEGEE. The germline V and J ends were trimmed by 7 bases and 2 bases, with 9 bases remaining between them. The CDR3 is made up of 12 amino acids. The CDR3: CASLASNTEAFF. CDR3 bases: TGTGCCAGCCTAGCCTCCAACACTGAAGCTTTCTTT.

This clone appeared once. The V and J genes are TRBV29-1 and TRBJ2-3; D possibly corresponds to TRBD2 (6 bases). Germline CDR1 is SQVTM and CDR2 is ANQGSEA. V dropped 0 bases and J dropped 0 bases, with 10 bases sitting between them. The CDR3 sequence is 15 residues long. Written as DNA, the CDR3 is TGCAGCGTTGAAGAGAAAGGGACTAGCACAGATACGCAGTATTTT. Amino acids: CSVEEKGTSTDTQYF.

This chain connects TRBV5-1 to TRBJ2-3, with D possibly matching TRBD1 (5 bases). V lost 0 bases and J lost 0, with 14 bases in between. The CDR3 has 17 amino acids. The germline CDR1 and CDR2 sequences are SGHRS and YFSETQ. The CDR3 bases are TGCGCCAGCAGCTTGGCTGGATGGCAGGGAAGCACAGATACGCAGTATTTT. Translation: CASSLAGWQGSTDTQYF.

The genes are TRBV6-6 and TRBJ1-5, with D possibly being TRBD1 (5 bases). V shed 7 bases and J shed 0 bases, with 10 bases lying between them. From germline, CDR1 is MNHNY and CDR2 SVGAGI (reference sequence). CDR3 size: 14 residues. The CDR3 protein is CASTHRNSNQPQHF. CDR3 bases: TGTGCCAGCACCCACAGGAATAGCAATCAGCCCCAGCATTTT.

This clone was seen a handful of times. This chain links TRBV6-1 with TRBJ2-1; the match to TRBD2 covers 7 bases. The V and J ends lost 2 bases and 15 bases, in that order; junction bases with no gene match: 7. CDR3 length: 12 residues. Germline CDR1 and CDR2: MNHNS and SASEGT. CDR3 sequence: CASSETDQRGFF. CDR3 in DNA: TGTGCCAGCAGTGAAACGGACCAGCGGGGGTTCTTC.

This chain uses TRBV5-1 with TRBJ1-1; D might be TRBD1 (6 bases). This CDR3 spans 14 amino acids. Germline loops: CDR1 SGHRS, CDR2 YFSETQ. Between the trimmed V and J ends, which lost 0 bases and 5 bases, there was a span of 11 bases. The CDR3, as DNA: TGCGCCAGCAGCTTGGATCAGGGGTTGACTGAAGCTTTCTTT. It translates to CASSLDQGLTEAFF.

This chain joins TRBV4-1 and TRBJ2-1; 9 bases line up with TRBD2. J was trimmed by 8 bases and V by 2 bases; bases with no gene match: 10. Germline-derived CDR1 and CDR2 are MGHRA and YSYEKL. The CDR3 loop spans 16 amino acids. CDR3 coding DNA: TGCGCCAGCAGCCAATTAGCGGGAGTAAAGGCGGATGAGCAGTTCTTC. Protein: CASSQLAGVKADEQFF.

The chain carries TRBV6-4 and TRBJ2-3; 10 nucleotides align to TRBD2. Germline trimming cut 5 bases from V and 1 base from J; bases unmatched to any gene: 3. The CDR3 is 15 residues long. Germline V gene data show CDR1 as MRHNA and CDR2 as SNTAGT. CDR3 nucleotides: TGTGCCAGCAGTATCACTAGCGGGGGCACAGATACGCAGTATTTT. Its translation is CASSITSGGTDTQYF.

The rearrangement links TRBV24-1 to TRBJ2-7; no definite D call. Germline V lookup: CDR1 KGHDR, CDR2 SFDVKD. V was cut by 12 bases and J by 4 bases, with 15 bases left in between. This CDR3 has 12 amino acids. In DNA form, the CDR3 reads TGTGCCCCTACGGATTTACGGTACGAGCAGTACTTC. Translated, it gives CAPTDLRYEQYF.

This clone was seen more than once but under ten times. This rearrangement joins TRBV24-1 to TRBJ2-7; 11 bases are a match to TRBD1. Germline V CDR1 and CDR2: KGHDR, SFDVKD. The CDR3 has 13 amino acids. Germline trimming cut 9 bases from V and 10 bases from J; bases unmatched to any gene: 10. The CDR3 is CATARGQGAKQYF. The CDR3 nucleotides are TGTGCCACCGCCAGAGGACAGGGGGCTAAACAGTACTTC.

J is TRBJ1-2 and V is TRBV24-1; no clear D gene. With 3 bases removed from V and 2 bases from J, the gap between germline ends came to 15 bases. Germline V CDR1 and CDR2: KGHDR, SFDVKD. The CDR3 length is 16 residues. CDR3 in DNA: TGTGCCACCAGTGATCCCTCGGGCGCGCACAACTATGGCTACACCTTC. Translating gives CATSDPSGAHNYGYTF.

The DNA of the CDR3 is TGTGCCAGCAGCGAAAACAGGGGCGAGGGTGGCTACACCTTC. Protein sequence: CASSENRGEGGYTF. This sequence joins TRBV14 and TRBJ1-2; 7 nucleotides match TRBD1. The germline V gene encodes CDR1 SGHDN and CDR2 FVKESK. Trimming cost V 5 bases and J 7 bases; bases outside gene matches: 10. This CDR3 has 14 residues.

V gene TRBV4-3 combines with J gene TRBJ1-1; no definite D call. Germline V CDR1 and CDR2: LGHNA, YSLEER. The germline V and J ends were trimmed by 0 bases and 0 bases, with 14 bases remaining between them. The CDR3 runs 17 residues. The CDR3 region is CASSQDDWSLLNTEAFF. The CDR3 DNA follows: TGCGCCAGCAGCCAAGATGATTGGAGTCTCTTGAACACTGAAGCTTTCTTT.

The V call is TRBV29-1, the J call TRBJ2-7; D uncertain. V lost 2 bases and J 5 bases, leaving 13 bases between the germline ends. The CDR3 is 13 residues long. Germline V gene sequence: CDR1 SQVTM, CDR2 ANQGSEA. CDR3 sequence (DNA): TGCAGCGTTGAAAGGTCCCCTGGCCACGAGCAGTACTTC. Amino acid sequence: CSVERSPGHEQYF.

The chain uses TRBV7-2 and TRBJ1-2, with 8 nucleotides matching TRBD1. The trim removed 2 bases at V and 4 bases at J, leaving 9 bases unmatched. CDR1 is SGHTA, CDR2 FQGNSA, per germline. The CDR3 runs 16 residues. The CDR3 DNA is TGTGCCAGCAGCTTATCCCGACAGGGGATTACCTATGGCTACACCTTC. It codes for CASSLSRQGITYGYTF.

Only a few counts were recorded for this clone. The V gene is TRBV28, the J gene TRBJ1-3; D may be TRBD1 (5 bases). V was pared by 5 bases and J by 2 bases, with 16 bases between. Germline CDR1 and CDR2: MDHEN and SYDVKM. This CDR3 contains 16 residues. The CDR3 DNA follows: TGTGCCAGCAGTGCCTACCAGGGATACCCTGGAAACACCATATATTTT. Amino acids: CASSAYQGYPGNTIYF.

The DNA of the CDR3 is TGTGCCAGCAGTCCTAGGGCGGGGCGCGATGGCTACACCTTC. Translation: CASSPRAGRDGYTF. The chain links TRBV28 to TRBJ1-2; D is possibly TRBD1 (5 bases). V shed 5 bases and J shed 6 bases, with 16 bases lying between them. This CDR3 is built from 14 residues. Germline lookup yields CDR1 MDHEN and CDR2 SYDVKM.

The V and J genes are TRBV30 and TRBJ1-5; D is unclear. Germline V lookup: CDR1 GTSNPN, CDR2 SVGIG (reference sequence). V shed 3 bases and J shed 4 bases, with 13 bases lying between them. The CDR3 runs 14 residues. The CDR3 reads CAWSSSSGNQPQHF. In DNA form, the CDR3 reads TGTGCCTGGAGCTCGTCCTCCGGAAATCAGCCCCAGCATTTT.

The chain recombines TRBV7-8 with TRBJ1-5, with 8 bases that match TRBD1. V lost 4 bases, J lost 5 bases, and 7 bases stayed unmatched. The CDR3 length is 15 residues. From germline, CDR1 is SGHVS and CDR2 FQNEAQ. The DNA for the CDR3 is TGTGCCAGCAGCTCGTTCGGACAGGGAGATCAGCCCCAGCATTTT. Translating gives CASSSFGQGDQPQHF.

The chain has TRBV5-1 and TRBJ2-3, with a tentative D call TRBD2 (6 bases). The CDR3 sequence is 15 residues long. The V end was cut by 0 bases, the J end by 4 bases, with 12 bases between. Germline-derived CDR1 and CDR2 are SGHRS and YFSETQ. The CDR3 nucleotides are TGCGCCAGCAGCTTGGTCGGGAGTAGCGCAGATACGCAGTATTTT. Protein: CASSLVGSSADTQYF.

This clone turned up a few times. This chain links TRBV29-1 with TRBJ2-7; the match to TRBD1 covers 7 bases. CDR3 length: 13 amino acids. Trimming at V came to 2 bases and at J to 7 bases, leaving 8 bases not matched to a gene. In germline, CDR1 is SQVTM, CDR2 ANQGSEA. The CDR3 DNA reads TGCAGCGTTGAAACAGGGGTGGGATGGGAGCAGTACTTC. This codes for CSVETGVGWEQYF.